This is a list of T cell receptor beta chains from one sample in a study of blood T cell repertoires in COVID-19. Profiling relied on immunoSEQ multiplex PCR, and the TCRdb table lists in-frame clones only, not all of them. This sample has fewer than 300,000 clones, with approximately 90% found just once. Specimen: peripheral blood. These receptors all stem from a woman under 40 with COVID-19, enrolled during active disease. Each CDR3 is given with its conserved first and last residue. A D gene is named only where the DNA matches it firmly. Not all rows give a size; the values are once, few, many and, for expanded clones, a class.

NA	TRBV6-4	13	TRBJ1-2	TRBD1	TGTGCCAGCAGTGACCAGGGACAGGGCACCTACACCTTC	CASSDQGQGTYTF
NA	TRBV5-5	15	TRBJ2-1	NA	TGTGCCAGCAGCTTGATCCCAGGTTCCAACAATGAGCAGTTCTTC	CASSLIPGSNNEQFF
once	TRBV7-2	19	TRBJ2-7	NA	TGTGCCAGCAGCCCTGGGACAGGGAGGGTCGGGAGGGCCAGCCACGAGCAGTACTTC	CASSPGTGRVGRASHEQYF
NA	TRBV5-6	15	TRBJ1-3	NA	TGTGCCAGCAGCCGAAATCCGGGTTCTGGAAACACCATATATTTT	CASSRNPGSGNTIYF
NA	TRBV7-2	14	TRBJ1-6	TRBD1	TGTGCCAGCAGCCAGGACAGGGCCGTCTCACCCCTCCACTTT	CASSQDRAVSPLHF
NA	TRBV12-5	17	TRBJ2-1	TRBD2	TGTGCTAGTGGTTTGGTACTAGGACTAGCGGGAGAAAATGAGCAGTTCTTC	CASGLVLGLAGENEQFF
NA	TRBV19	13	TRBJ2-3	TRBD1	TGTGCCAGTAGTGAGACAGGGTCAGATACGCAGTATTTT	CASSETGSDTQYF
NA	TRBV19	13	TRBJ1-5	NA	TGTGCCAGTAGTATAGGGAGGAATCAGCCCCAGCATTTT	CASSIGRNQPQHF
NA	TRBV27	13	TRBJ2-2	NA	TGTGCCAGCAGTTTCAACAGGGCCGGGGAGCTGTTTTTT	CASSFNRAGELFF
once	TRBV5-1	13	TRBJ1-1	NA	TGCGCCAGCAGCTTAGAGGTTGGGACTGAAGCTTTCTTT	CASSLEVGTEAFF
NA	TRBV4-1	15	TRBJ2-2	NA	TGCGCCAGCAGGGGGGGGGCCTTGGTGACCGGGGAGCTGTTTTTT	CASRGGALVTGELFF
NA	TRBV27	18	TRBJ2-1	NA	TGTGCCAGCAGCCCTTGGGGCTCAGTCAAGAGCTCCTACAATGAGCAGTTCTTC	CASSPWGSVKSSYNEQFF
few	TRBV9	15	TRBJ2-7	TRBD2	TGTGCCAGCAGCGCCTCTAGCGGGAGTAGGTACGAGCAGTACTTC	CASSASSGSRYEQYF
once	TRBV28	12	TRBJ2-7	NA	TGTGCCAGCAGCCCAGGGGCCTACGAGCAGTACTTC	CASSPGAYEQYF
NA	TRBV19	16	TRBJ1-5	TRBD1	TGTGCCAGTAGCTTACCAAGGGCAGGGGGTCATCAGCCCCAGCATTTT	CASSLPRAGGHQPQHF
NA	TRBV11-2	14	TRBJ1-1	NA	TGTGCCAGCAGCCAAGGCGGGCGCAGCACTGAAGCTTTCTTT	CASSQGGRSTEAFF
once	TRBV9	15	TRBJ2-6	NA	TGTGCCAGCAGCGTAGGAATAACAGGGGCCAACGTCCTGACTTTC	CASSVGITGANVLTF
NA	TRBV19	15	TRBJ1-2	NA	TGTGCCAGTAGTAAGGACATTACAACGAGCTATGGCTACACCTTC	CASSKDITTSYGYTF
NA	TRBV27	14	TRBJ1-1	NA	TGTGCCAGCAGTCTCCATTCGGACAGCACTGAAGCTTTCTTT	CASSLHSDSTEAFF
NA	TRBV4-2	14	TRBJ2-7	NA	TGTGCCAGCAGCCAAGGGCATAACTCCTACGAGCAGTACTTC	CASSQGHNSYEQYF
NA	TRBV19	15	TRBJ1-3	NA	TGTGCCAGTAGTATTGACGGCGGGGCTGGAAACACCATATATTTT	CASSIDGGAGNTIYF
NA	TRBV7-2	14	TRBJ1-3	NA	TGTGCCAGCAGCTTAGACGCCGGTTGGAACACCATATATTTT	CASSLDAGWNTIYF